The rows below give T cell receptor beta chains drawn from one sample of a study of regulatory T cells in long-lasting Graves disease. From the multiplex PCR reads, TCRdb called clonotypes with MiXCR, one entry per CDR3 protein. The profile covers about 350,000 distinct CDR3 sequences, with around 17% appearing a single time and 25% to 30% taken by the ten largest. This sample was shared with a second study, whose subject was T cells in Graves' hyperthyroidism and ophthalmopathy.

The sample was peripheral blood mononuclear cells (PBMCs), taken at new diagnosis, from a patient treated with antithyroid drugs. These receptors were collected from a man aged 35-49 years with Graves disease. Both conserved end residues are part of each CDR3. A D gene is named only where the DNA matches it firmly. Expanded clones get a size class; other rows say once, few or many, or leave the size out.

>few|TRBV25-1|TRBD1|TRBJ2-2
CASSQRTGETGELFF
TGTGCCAGCAGTCAAAGGACAGGGGAGACCGGGGAGCTGTTTTTT
>few|TRBV2|TRBD1|TRBJ1-2
CAGRGTGSSYGYTF
TGTGCCGGCAGGGGGACAGGGTCCTCCTATGGCTACACCTTC
>many|TRBV3-1|TRBD2|TRBJ2-5
CASSQDKGWRGTGAETQYF
TGTGCCAGCAGCCAAGACAAGGGATGGCGGGGGACCGGGGCAGAGACCCAGTACTTC
>-|TRBV28|-|TRBJ1-5
CASTRSGGGQPQHF
TGTGCCAGCACCCGGAGTGGGGGCGGTCAGCCCCAGCATTTT
>-|TRBV6-5|-|TRBJ2-2
CASSYSPSPSGTGELFF
TGTGCCAGCAGTTACTCCCCTAGCCCGAGCGGCACCGGGGAGCTGTTTTTT
>-|TRBV15|TRBD1|TRBJ1-5
CATSRAGQGVYQPQHF
TGTGCCACCAGCAGAGCCGGACAGGGGGTTTATCAGCCCCAGCATTTT
>few|TRBV18|TRBD1|TRBJ2-2
CASSTTGGLSGELFF
TGTGCCAGCTCAACGACAGGGGGCCTTTCCGGGGAGCTGTTTTTT
>many|TRBV30|TRBD2|TRBJ2-1
CAWSVGLAGNNEQFF
TGTGCCTGGAGTGTAGGGCTAGCGGGGAACAATGAGCAGTTCTTC
>-|TRBV4-1|-|TRBJ2-6
CASSDSRARSSGANVLTF
TGCGCCAGCAGCGACTCACGGGCCCGGAGCTCTGGGGCCAACGTCCTGACTTTC
>-|TRBV7-8|-|TRBJ2-5
CASSLRVLAETQYF
TGTGCCAGCAGCCTCAGGGTTCTAGCAGAGACCCAGTACTTC
>-|TRBV15|TRBD1|TRBJ1-4
CATSRVGQNEKLFF
TGTGCCACCAGCAGAGTGGGACAGAATGAAAAACTGTTTTTT
>once|TRBV28|-|TRBJ1-5
CASTKQGMQPQHF
TGTGCCAGCACCAAACAGGGAATGCAGCCCCAGCATTTT
>-|TRBV28|TRBD1|TRBJ1-2
CASSTWTGGYYGYTF
TGTGCCAGCAGTACTTGGACAGGGGGGTACTATGGCTACACCTTC
>many|TRBV7-9|-|TRBJ1-1
CASSAYRAVDTEAFF
TGTGCCAGCAGCGCGTACAGGGCTGTGGACACTGAAGCTTTCTTT
>many|TRBV7-3|TRBD1|TRBJ2-2
CASSRGQGRTGELFF
TGTGCCAGCAGCCGAGGACAGGGGAGAACCGGGGAGCTGTTTTTT
>many|TRBV28|-|TRBJ2-1
CASSSPASRHNEQFF
TGTGCCAGCAGTTCGCCCGCGTCTAGGCACAATGAGCAGTTCTTC
>many|TRBV6-1|-|TRBJ1-6
CASKPAVGNSPLHF
TGTGCCAGCAAACCCGCGGTGGGGAATTCACCCCTCCACTTT
>many|TRBV6-2/TRBV6-3|-|TRBJ2-7
CASRGWQLYEQYF
TGTGCCAGCAGGGGCTGGCAGCTCTACGAGCAGTACTTC
>many|TRBV24-1|-|TRBJ2-5
CATSVQDQETQYF
TGTGCCACCAGTGTACAGGACCAAGAGACCCAGTACTTC
>-|TRBV20-1|-|TRBJ1-1
CGGTSHAQAFF
TGCGGGGGGACGTCGCACGCTCAAGCTTTCTTT
>many|TRBV28|-|TRBJ1-5
CASSLPTQYSNQPQHF
TGTGCCAGCAGTTTACCTACACAATATAGCAATCAGCCCCAGCATTTT
>-|TRBV11-3|TRBD1|TRBJ2-2
CASSPNYNRDSTGELFF
TGTGCCAGCAGCCCTAACTATAACCGGGACAGCACCGGGGAGCTGTTTTTT
>few|TRBV19|-|TRBJ2-5
CASSRQNQETQYF
TGTGCCAGTAGTAGGCAGAACCAAGAGACCCAGTACTTC
>-|TRBV2|TRBD1|TRBJ1-1
CASSGDRDTEAFF
TGTGCCAGCAGTGGGGACAGGGACACTGAAGCTTTCTTT
>many|TRBV12-5|-|TRBJ1-5
CASALVRGQPQHF
TGTGCTAGTGCCCTGGTTAGGGGTCAGCCCCAGCATTTT
>many|TRBV2|-|TRBJ1-6
CASGAVLWDSPLHF
TGTGCCAGCGGCGCCGTCCTCTGGGATTCACCCCTCCACTTT
>many|TRBV12-3/TRBV12-4|TRBD1|TRBJ2-2
CASSIGTGANTGELFF
TGTGCCAGCAGTATCGGGACAGGGGCGAACACCGGGGAGCTGTTTTTT
>many|TRBV7-2|-|TRBJ1-1
CASSLFGQQPEAFF
TGTGCCAGCAGCTTATTTGGACAGCAACCTGAAGCTTTCTTT
>many|TRBV7-9|-|TRBJ2-5
CASSLFGTQETQYF
TGTGCCAGCAGCTTATTCGGGACCCAAGAGACCCAGTACTTC
>many|TRBV7-9|-|TRBJ2-1
CASSPDPSYNEQFF
TGTGCCAGCAGCCCCGACCCCTCCTACAATGAGCAGTTCTTC
>-|TRBV29-1|TRBD1|TRBJ1-1
CSVATGGGLAFF
TGCAGCGTTGCGACAGGGGGCGGACTAGCTTTCTTT